This passage covers 18 T cell receptor beta chains from one sample sequenced in a study of Graves' ophthalmopathy and Graves' hyperthyroidism. Transcripts of RNA were the source for amplifying TCR beta CDR3 regions. An opening RT-PCR round employed HTBI primers and preceded a second-round multiplex PCR. One entry per CDR3 protein results from TCRdb running MiXCR on the multiplex PCR reads. This sample yields 300,000 to 500,000 distinct CDR3 sequences, of which about 16% are seen a single time; 7% belongs to the top ten. Input material: peripheral blood. The receptors were sampled from a young woman with stable Graves' hyperthyroidism.

This clonotype was counted only a few times. V usage is TRBV3-1 and J usage is TRBJ1-1; a possible D gene is TRBD1 (5 bases). Germline loops: CDR1 LGHDT, CDR2 YNNKEL (reference sequence). V lost 3 bases and J 4 bases, leaving 18 bases between the germline ends. CDR3 length: 16 residues. The CDR3 DNA reads TGTGCCAGCAGCCATGATGGGACGGACCTTTCCACTGAAGCTTTCTTT. Amino acids: CASSHDGTDLSTEAFF.

This clonotype was counted ten times or more. This chain links TRBV6-1 with TRBJ1-5; tentative D call: TRBD1 (6 bases). Germline CDR1 MNHNS, CDR2 SASEGT. V lost 6 bases, J lost 9 bases, and 18 bases lay in between. This CDR3 has 14 amino acids. CDR3 sequence reads: CASSKRGGEGPQHF. The DNA for the CDR3 is TGTGCCAGCAGCAAAAGAGGGGGAGAAGGGCCCCAGCATTTT.

This clonotype was observed a handful of times. The chain employs TRBV19 and TRBJ1-1; perhaps TRBD1 as D (5 bases). Trimming left V 5 bases short and J 4 bases short, with 14 bases between. This CDR3 region has 14 residues. The germline gives CDR1 LNHDA, CDR2 SQIVND (reference sequence). The CDR3 here is CASSPRQLITEAFF. CDR3 bases: TGTGCCAGTAGTCCCCGACAGCTAATCACTGAAGCTTTCTTT.

This clonotype has ten or more counts. This chain connects TRBV6-5 to TRBJ1-2; TRBD1 matches at 7 bases. The CDR3 is 14 amino acids. Germline CDR1 MNHEY, CDR2 SVGAGI. V shed 6 bases and J 4 bases; nucleotides not matched to a gene: 8. CDR3 protein: CASSSVGGAYGYTF. CDR3 in DNA: TGTGCCAGCAGCTCCGTAGGGGGCGCCTATGGCTACACCTTC.

This clonotype was observed many times. The CDR3 protein is CASYGGDQPQHF. The DNA for the CDR3 is TGTGCCAGCTACGGGGGCGATCAGCCCCAGCATTTT. V and J are TRBV7-9 and TRBJ1-5, with D tentatively TRBD1 (6 bases). CDR3 length: 12 amino acids. Germline CDR1 is SEHNR and CDR2 is FQNEAQ (reference sequence). V was shortened by 8 bases and J by 5 bases, with 10 bases between the two germline ends.

This clonotype appeared many times. The V call is TRBV6-5, the J call TRBJ2-2, with D tentatively TRBD1 (6 bases). This CDR3 comprises 14 residues. V gave up 4 bases and J gave up 3 bases, with 9 bases separating them. CDR1 is MNHEY, CDR2 SVGAGI, per germline. CDR3 in DNA: TGTGCCAGCAGTTGGTCAGGGGACACCGGGGAGCTGTTTTTT. The encoded protein is CASSWSGDTGELFF.

This clonotype was detected ten times or more. This chain joins TRBV11-2 and TRBJ1-1; maybe TRBD1 (5 bases). This CDR3 spans 16 amino acids. Germline-derived CDR1 and CDR2 are SGHAT and FQNNGV. V shed 3 bases and J shed 0 bases, with 14 bases lying between them. The CDR3: CASSFPGRNLNTEAFF. The CDR3 DNA sequence: TGTGCCAGCAGCTTTCCGGGACGGAATTTGAACACTGAAGCTTTCTTT.

V gene TRBV12-3 or TRBV12-4 combines with J gene TRBJ1-6; D is uncertain. CDR3 length equals 13 residues. V dropped 6 bases and J dropped 9 bases, with 12 bases sitting between them. CDR3 loop: CASSPGGFSPLHF. CDR3 DNA: TGTGCCAGCAGCCCGGGAGGCTTTTCACCCCTCCACTTT.

In its sample, this clonotype was seen many times. This sequence joins TRBV7-9 and TRBJ1-2; the match to TRBD1 covers 7 bases. CDR3 size: 15 residues. The junction had 9 bases not matched to a gene; V was cut back by 0 bases and J by 8 bases. Germline-derived CDR1 and CDR2 are SEHNR and FQNEAQ (reference sequence). The CDR3 bases are TGTGCCAGCAGCTTAGCGGGACAGAGAGGAGGAGGCTACACCTTC. Encoded protein: CASSLAGQRGGGYTF.

At least ten counts were recorded for this clonotype. The chain has TRBV19 and TRBJ2-2, with a tentative D call TRBD1 (5 bases). The CDR3 loop spans 16 amino acids. The V gene lost 1 base and the J gene lost 0 bases, with 9 bases spanning the gap. CDR1 and CDR2 (germline): LNHDA, SQIVND (reference sequence). Here the CDR3 DNA reads TGTGCCAGTAGTATAGGGGCAGGGACGAACACCGGGGAGCTGTTTTTT. Translating it yields CASSIGAGTNTGELFF.

The table lists this clonotype with many counts. The CDR3 bases are TGTGCCAGCAGCCAAAGGGGGCAGCCCCAGCATTTT. This sequence encodes CASSQRGQPQHF. The chain couples TRBV3-1 to TRBJ1-5, with D perhaps matching TRBD1 (6 bases). The CDR3 length is 12 residues. CDR1 LGHDT and CDR2 YNNKEL come from the germline V gene (reference sequence). V was pared by 2 bases and J by 7 bases, with 6 bases between.

This clonotype was detected ten times or more. The chain links TRBV7-6 to TRBJ1-5; maybe TRBD1 (5 bases). The CDR3 runs 15 residues. Trimming took 5 bases from V and 4 from J, leaving 15 bases between them. Germline V gene sequence: CDR1 SGHVS, CDR2 FNYEAQ. CDR3 coding DNA: TGTGCCAGCAGCCAGTCAGGGAAGGGGAATCAGCCCCAGCATTTT. Protein sequence: CASSQSGKGNQPQHF.

There are many counts of this clonotype. The chain has TRBV9 and TRBJ1-1, with 7 bases that match TRBD1. The V segment lost 3 bases and the J segment 5 bases; nucleotides outside the gene matches: 4. From germline, CDR1 is SGDLS and CDR2 YYNGEE. This CDR3 has 13 amino acids. The CDR3 here is CASSGYRGTEAFF. CDR3 sequence (DNA): TGTGCCAGCAGCGGCTACAGGGGTACTGAAGCTTTCTTT.

This clonotype was counted at least ten times. The chain recombines TRBV7-2 with TRBJ2-7; D gene ambiguous. Germline assignment: CDR1 SGHTA and CDR2 FQGNSA. CDR3 size: 11 residues. Trimming stripped 4 bases from V and 3 bases from J, with 4 bases between. The CDR3 spells CASSSLYEQYF. CDR3 nucleotides: TGTGCCAGCAGCTCCCTCTACGAGCAGTACTTC.

In this sample, this clonotype turned up many times. The rearrangement links TRBV6-2 or TRBV6-3 to TRBJ1-2; TRBD1 aligns across 10 bases. Germline-derived CDR1 and CDR2 are MNHEY and SVGEGT. Germline trimming cut 6 bases from V and 4 bases from J; bases unmatched to any gene: 8. The CDR3 contains 15 residues. In nucleotides, the CDR3 is TGTGCCAGCAGCCTACGCCGGACAGGGGGCTATGGCTACACCTTC. Protein product: CASSLRRTGGYGYTF.

This clonotype has a count of ten or more. V usage is TRBV2 and J usage is TRBJ2-5, with D perhaps matching TRBD1 (6 bases). The germline V gene encodes CDR1 SNHLY and CDR2 FYNNEI. V was cut by 1 base and J by 5 bases, with 8 bases left in between. The CDR3 runs 13 residues. The CDR3 DNA is TGTGCCAGCAGTGAAGATCAGGGGGAGACCCAGTACTTC. Its translation: CASSEDQGETQYF.

The chain employs TRBV27 and TRBJ2-7, with 8 positions matching TRBD1. The germline gives CDR1 MNHEY, CDR2 SMNVEV (reference sequence). V shed 5 bases, J shed 6 bases, and the junction held 12 bases outside the gene matches. This CDR3 has 15 residues. CDR3 sequence reads: CASSTTWTGLLEQYF. The CDR3 bases are TGTGCCAGCAGTACCACATGGACAGGGTTGCTCGAGCAGTACTTC.

This clonotype was counted at least ten times. The rearrangement links TRBV11-2 to TRBJ1-2; D is possibly TRBD1 (5 bases). The length of the CDR3 is 18 residues. The V end lost 5 bases, the J end lost 0 bases, and 22 bases lay between the germline ends. Looked up from germline, CDR1 is SGHAT and CDR2 is FQNNGV. In DNA, the CDR3 is TGTGCCAGCAGCCCCGGGACGGAGACTGACCTATCTAACTATGGCTACACCTTC. Translation: CASSPGTETDLSNYGYTF.